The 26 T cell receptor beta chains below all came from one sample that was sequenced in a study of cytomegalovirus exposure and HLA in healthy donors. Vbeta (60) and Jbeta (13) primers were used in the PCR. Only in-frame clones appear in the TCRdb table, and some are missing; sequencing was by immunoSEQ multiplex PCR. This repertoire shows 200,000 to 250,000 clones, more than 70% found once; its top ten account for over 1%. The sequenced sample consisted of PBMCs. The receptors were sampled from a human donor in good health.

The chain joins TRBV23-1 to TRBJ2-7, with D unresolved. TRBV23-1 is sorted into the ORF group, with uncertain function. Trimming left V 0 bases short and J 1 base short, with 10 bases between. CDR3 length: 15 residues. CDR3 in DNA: TGCGCCAGCAGTCAATCTGGCGGCCGGTCCTACGAGCAGTACTTC. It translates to CASSQSGGRSYEQYF.

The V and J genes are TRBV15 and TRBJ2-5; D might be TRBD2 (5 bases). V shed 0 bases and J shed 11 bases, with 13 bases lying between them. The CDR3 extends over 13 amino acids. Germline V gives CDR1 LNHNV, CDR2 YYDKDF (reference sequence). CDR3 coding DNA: TGTGCCACCAGCAGAGATCTGAGCTGGGAGCAGTACTTC. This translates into CATSRDLSWEQYF.

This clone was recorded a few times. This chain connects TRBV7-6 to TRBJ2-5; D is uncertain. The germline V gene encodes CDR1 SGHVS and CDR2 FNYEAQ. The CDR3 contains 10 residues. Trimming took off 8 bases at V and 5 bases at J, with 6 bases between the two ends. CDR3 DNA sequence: TGTGCCAGCGGTCGGGAGACCCAGTACTTC. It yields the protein CASGRETQYF.

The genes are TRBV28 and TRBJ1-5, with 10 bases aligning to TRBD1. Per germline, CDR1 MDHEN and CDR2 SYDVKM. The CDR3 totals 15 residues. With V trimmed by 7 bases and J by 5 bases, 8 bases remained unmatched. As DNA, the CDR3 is TGTGCCAGCACCTCGGGACAGGGGAACTATCAGCCCCAGCATTTT. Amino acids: CASTSGQGNYQPQHF.

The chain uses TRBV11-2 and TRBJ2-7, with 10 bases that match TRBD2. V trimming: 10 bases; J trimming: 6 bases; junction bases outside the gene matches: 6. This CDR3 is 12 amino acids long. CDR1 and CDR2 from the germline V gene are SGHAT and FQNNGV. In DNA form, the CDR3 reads TGTGCCACCTCTAGCGGGAGTTCCGAGCAGTACTTC. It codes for CATSSGSSEQYF.

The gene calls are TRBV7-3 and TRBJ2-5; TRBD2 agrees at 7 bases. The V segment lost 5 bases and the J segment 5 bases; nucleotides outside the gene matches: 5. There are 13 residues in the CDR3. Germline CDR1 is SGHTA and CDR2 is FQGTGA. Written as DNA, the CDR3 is TGTGCCAGCAGCGCGCTGGGAGGGGAGACCCAGTACTTC. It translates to CASSALGGETQYF. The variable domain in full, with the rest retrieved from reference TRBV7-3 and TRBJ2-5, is GAGVSQTPSNKVTEKGKYVELRCDPISGHTALYWYRQSLGQGPEFLIYFQGTGAADDSGLPNDRFFAVRPEGSVSTLKIQRTERGDSAVYLCASSALGGETQYFGPGTRLLVL.

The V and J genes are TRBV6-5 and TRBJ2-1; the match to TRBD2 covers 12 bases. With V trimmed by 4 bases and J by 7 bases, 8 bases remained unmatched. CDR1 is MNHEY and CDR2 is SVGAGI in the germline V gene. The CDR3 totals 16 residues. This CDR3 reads CASSSKLAGGTNEQFF. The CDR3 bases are TGTGCCAGCAGTTCTAAACTAGCGGGGGGTACAAATGAGCAGTTCTTC.

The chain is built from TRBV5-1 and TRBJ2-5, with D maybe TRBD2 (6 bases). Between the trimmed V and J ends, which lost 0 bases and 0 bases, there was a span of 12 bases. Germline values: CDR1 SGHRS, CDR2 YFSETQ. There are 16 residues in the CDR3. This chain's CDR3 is CASSLAGEPDQETQYF. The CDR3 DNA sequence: TGCGCCAGCAGCTTGGCGGGGGAGCCGGACCAAGAGACCCAGTACTTC.

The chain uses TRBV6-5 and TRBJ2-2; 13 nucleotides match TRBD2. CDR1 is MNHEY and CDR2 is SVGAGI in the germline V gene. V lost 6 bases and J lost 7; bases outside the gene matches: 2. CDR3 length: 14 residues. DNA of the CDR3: TGTGCCAGCAGCAGACTAGCGGGAGGCGGGGAGCTGTTTTTT. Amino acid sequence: CASSRLAGGGELFF.

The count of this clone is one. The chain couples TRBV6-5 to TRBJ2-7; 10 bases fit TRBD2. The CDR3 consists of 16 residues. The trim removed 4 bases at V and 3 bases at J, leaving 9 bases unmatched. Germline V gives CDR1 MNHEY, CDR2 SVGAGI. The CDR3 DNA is TGTGCCAGCAGTTTCGGACTAGCGGCTAGAGGCTACGAGCAGTACTTC. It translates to CASSFGLAARGYEQYF.

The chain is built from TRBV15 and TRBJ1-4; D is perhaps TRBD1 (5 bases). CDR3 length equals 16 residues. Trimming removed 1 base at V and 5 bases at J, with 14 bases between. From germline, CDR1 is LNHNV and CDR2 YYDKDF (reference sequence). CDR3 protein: CATSRVPKGLNEKLFF. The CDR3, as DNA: TGTGCCACCAGCAGAGTTCCAAAGGGGTTAAATGAAAAACTGTTTTTT. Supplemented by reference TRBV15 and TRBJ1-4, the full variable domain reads DAMVIQNPRYQVTQFGKPVTLSCSQTLNHNVMYWYQQKSSQAPKLLFHYYDKDFNNEADTPDNFQSRRPNTSFCFLDIRSPGLGDTAMYLCATSRVPKGLNEKLFFGSGTQLSVL.

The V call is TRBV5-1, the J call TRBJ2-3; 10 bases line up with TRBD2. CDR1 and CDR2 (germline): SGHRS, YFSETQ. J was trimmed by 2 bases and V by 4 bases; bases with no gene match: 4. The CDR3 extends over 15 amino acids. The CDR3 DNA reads TGCGCCAGCAGCAGGGGGACTAGCGCCACAGATACGCAGTATTTT. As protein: CASSRGTSATDTQYF. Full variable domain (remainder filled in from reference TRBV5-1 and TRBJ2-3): KAGVTQTPRYLIKTRGQQVTLSCSPISGHRSVSWYQQTPGQGLQFLFEYFSETQRNKGNFPGRFSGRQFSNSRSEMNVSTLELGDSALYLCASSRGTSATDTQYFGPGTRLTVL.

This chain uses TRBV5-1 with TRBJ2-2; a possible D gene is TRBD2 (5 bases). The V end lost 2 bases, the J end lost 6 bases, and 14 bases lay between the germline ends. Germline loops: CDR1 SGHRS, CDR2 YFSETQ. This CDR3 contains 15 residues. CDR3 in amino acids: CASSLGLPAPGELFF. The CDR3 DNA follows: TGCGCCAGCAGCTTAGGACTCCCCGCCCCCGGGGAGCTGTTTTTT.

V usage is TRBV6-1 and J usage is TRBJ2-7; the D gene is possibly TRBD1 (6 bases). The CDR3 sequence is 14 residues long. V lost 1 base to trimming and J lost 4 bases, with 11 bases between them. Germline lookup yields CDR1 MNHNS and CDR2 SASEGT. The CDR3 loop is CASSEDRVAYEQYF. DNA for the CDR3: TGTGCCAGCAGTGAAGACAGGGTAGCGTACGAGCAGTACTTC.

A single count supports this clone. Here the CDR3 reads CASSRLAGMGSDTQYF. CDR3 in DNA: TGTGCCAGCAGCCGACTAGCGGGAATGGGATCAGATACGCAGTATTTT. This sequence joins TRBV5-8 and TRBJ2-3; 11 nucleotides line up with TRBD2. J gave up 4 bases and V 4 bases, and 8 bases lay outside the gene matches. Germline V gene sequence: CDR1 SGHTS, CDR2 YDEGEE. This CDR3 region has 16 residues. Combining the CDR3 with reference TRBV5-8 and TRBJ2-3 gives the whole variable domain EAGVTQSPTHLIKTRGQQATLRCSPISGHTSVYWYQQALGLGLQFLLWYDEGEERNRGNFPPRFSGRQFPNYSSELNVNALELEDSALYLCASSRLAGMGSDTQYFGPGTRLTVL.

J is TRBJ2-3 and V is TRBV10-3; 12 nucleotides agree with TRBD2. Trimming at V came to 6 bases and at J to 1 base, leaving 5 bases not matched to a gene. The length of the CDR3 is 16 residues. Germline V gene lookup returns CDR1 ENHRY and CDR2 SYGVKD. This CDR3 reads CAIRSGTSGRTDTQYF. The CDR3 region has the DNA TGTGCCATCAGATCCGGGACTAGCGGGCGCACAGATACGCAGTATTTT.

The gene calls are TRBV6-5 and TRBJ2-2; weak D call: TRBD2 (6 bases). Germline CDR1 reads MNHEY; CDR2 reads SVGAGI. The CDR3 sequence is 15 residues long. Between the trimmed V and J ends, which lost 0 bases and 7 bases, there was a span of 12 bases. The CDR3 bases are TGTGCCAGCAGTTACTCGAGACCGACTAGCGGGGAGCTGTTTTTT. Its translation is CASSYSRPTSGELFF.

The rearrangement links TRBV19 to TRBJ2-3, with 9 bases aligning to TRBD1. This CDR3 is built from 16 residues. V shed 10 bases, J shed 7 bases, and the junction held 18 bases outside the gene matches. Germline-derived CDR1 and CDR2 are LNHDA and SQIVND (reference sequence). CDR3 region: CAIQPSGTGRINTQYF. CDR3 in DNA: TGTGCCATCCAACCCTCTGGGACAGGGCGGATAAATACGCAGTATTTT.

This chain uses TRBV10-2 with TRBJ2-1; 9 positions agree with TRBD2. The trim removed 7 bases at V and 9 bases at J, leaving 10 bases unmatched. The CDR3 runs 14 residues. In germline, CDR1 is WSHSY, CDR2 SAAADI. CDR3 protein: CASTSQRGGAEQFF. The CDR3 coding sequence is TGCGCCAGCACCTCCCAACGCGGGGGGGCTGAGCAGTTCTTC.

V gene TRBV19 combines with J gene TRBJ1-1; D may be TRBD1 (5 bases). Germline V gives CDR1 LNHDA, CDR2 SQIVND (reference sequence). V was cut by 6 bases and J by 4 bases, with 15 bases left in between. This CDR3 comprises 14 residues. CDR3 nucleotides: TGTGCCAGTAGACGACTGGGGGGAACCACTGAAGCTTTCTTT. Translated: CASRRLGGTTEAFF.

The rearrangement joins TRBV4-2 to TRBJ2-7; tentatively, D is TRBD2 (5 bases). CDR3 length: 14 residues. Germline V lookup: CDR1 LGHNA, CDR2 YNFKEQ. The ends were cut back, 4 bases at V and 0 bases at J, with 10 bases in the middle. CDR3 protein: CASSPIANSYEQYF. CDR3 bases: TGTGCCAGCAGCCCAATAGCGAACTCCTACGAGCAGTACTTC.

The CDR3 loop is CASRGQTYEQYF. CDR3 in DNA: TGTGCCAGTAGGGGACAGACCTACGAGCAGTACTTC. The V gene is TRBV19, the J gene TRBJ2-7; 7 nucleotides align to TRBD1. V lost 6 bases to trimming and J lost 2 bases; unmatched junction nucleotides: 1. CDR1 is LNHDA, CDR2 SQIVND, per germline (reference sequence). The CDR3 is made up of 12 amino acids. Using reference TRBV19 and TRBJ2-7 for the parts outside the CDR3, the full variable domain is DGGITQSPKYLFRKEGQNVTLSCEQNLNHDAMYWYRQDPGQGLRLIYYSQIVNDFQKGDIAEGYSVSREKKESFPLTVTSAQKNPTAFYLCASRGQTYEQYFGPGTRLTVT.

This CDR3 reads CASSTRTGGNEQFF. Written as DNA, the CDR3 is TGCGCCAGCAGTACGCGGACAGGGGGGAATGAGCAGTTCTTC. The V call is TRBV10-1, the J call TRBJ2-1; TRBD1 matches 10 bases. CDR3 length equals 14 residues. Germline lookup yields CDR1 WNHNN and CDR2 SYGVQD (reference sequence). The trim removed 5 bases at V and 7 bases at J, leaving 5 bases unmatched.

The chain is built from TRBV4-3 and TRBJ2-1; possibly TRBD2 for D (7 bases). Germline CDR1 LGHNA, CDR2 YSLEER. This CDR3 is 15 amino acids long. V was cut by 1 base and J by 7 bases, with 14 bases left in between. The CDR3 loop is CASSQVAGAPNEQFF. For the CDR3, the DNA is TGCGCCAGCAGCCAAGTGGCGGGGGCCCCGAATGAGCAGTTCTTC.

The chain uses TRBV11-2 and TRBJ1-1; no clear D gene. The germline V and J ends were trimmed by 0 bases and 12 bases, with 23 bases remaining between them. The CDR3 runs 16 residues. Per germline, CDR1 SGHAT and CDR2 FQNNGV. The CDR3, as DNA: TGTGCCAGCAGCTTAGAACGTTTGGTTCTTTCGGGAATCACTTTCTTT. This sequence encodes CASSLERLVLSGITFF. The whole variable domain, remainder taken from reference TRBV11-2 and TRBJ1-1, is EAGVAQSPRYKIIEKRQSVAFWCNPISGHATLYWYQQILGQGPKLLIQFQNNGVVDDSQLPKDRFSAERLKGVDSTLKIQPAKLEDSAVYLCASSLERLVLSGITFFGQGTRLTVV.

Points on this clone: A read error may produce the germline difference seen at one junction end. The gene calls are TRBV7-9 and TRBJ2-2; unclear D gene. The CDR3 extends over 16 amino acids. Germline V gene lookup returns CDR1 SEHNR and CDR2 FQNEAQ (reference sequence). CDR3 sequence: CSSSLDYSSNTGELFF. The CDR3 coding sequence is TGTTCCAGCAGCTTAGATTACAGCTCGAACACCGGGGAGCTGTTTTTT.